A single sample is the source of the 19 T cell receptor beta chains below, sequenced in a study of CD8 T cells in ankylosing spondylitis. Whole-study results and caveats: One TCR beta motif, made up of 7 or 8 highly homologous variants, appeared characteristic of ankylosing spondylitis blood.

These receptors have no identified antigens. TCRdb re-called the 5' RACE reads through MiXCR, storing one row per CDR3 protein. This sample carries a few hundred thousand distinct CDR3 sequences, 20% to 25% of them seen once, and the ten largest clones take approximately 15%. Sequenced input: blood, either unsorted or a sorted T cell fraction (not recorded which). The source of these receptors is a male donor with ankylosing spondylitis.

There are many counts of this clonotype. V usage is TRBV10-3 and J usage is TRBJ2-7; tentatively, D is TRBD1 or TRBD2 (5 bases each). Germline values: CDR1 ENHRY, CDR2 SYGVKD. Trimming stripped 8 bases from V and 4 bases from J, with 12 bases between. This CDR3 region has 12 residues. CDR3 region: CAISGREYEQYF. In DNA, the CDR3 is TGTGCCATCTCGGGCAGGGAGTACGAGCAGTACTTC.

J is TRBJ2-7 and V is TRBV7-6, with D possibly matching TRBD1 (6 bases). The CDR3 extends over 15 amino acids. CDR1 is SGHVS, CDR2 FNYEAQ, per germline. Trimming shortened V by 1 base and J by 0 bases, and 10 bases separated the two germline ends. The CDR3 protein is CASSLERGYSYEQYF. In nucleotides, the CDR3 is TGTGCCAGCAGCTTAGAGAGGGGGTACTCCTACGAGCAGTACTTC.

V gene TRBV7-2 combines with J gene TRBJ1-2, with 7 bases lining up with TRBD1. The CDR3 contains 14 residues. Trimming cost V 5 bases and J 3 bases; bases outside gene matches: 6. Germline CDR1 is SGHTA and CDR2 is FQGNSA. The CDR3 spells CASSPRGTDYGYTF. CDR3 coding DNA: TGTGCCAGCAGCCCGCGTGGGACAGACTATGGCTACACCTTC. The full variable domain, rest sourced from reference TRBV7-2 and TRBJ1-2, is GAGVSQSPSNKVTEKGKDVELRCDPISGHTALYWYRQSLGQGLEFLIYFQGNSAPDKSGLPSDRFSAERTGGSVSTLTIQRTQQEDSAVYLCASSPRGTDYGYTFGSGTRLTVV.

This clonotype has a count of ten or more. The chain joins TRBV28 to TRBJ2-1; D might be TRBD2 (6 bases). CDR3 length: 15 residues. Trimming removed 3 bases from V and 0 bases from J, with 9 bases in between. Germline V CDR1 and CDR2: MDHEN, SYDVKM. The CDR3 DNA reads as TGTGCCAGCAGTTTCGACGGGAGCTCCTACAATGAGCAGTTCTTC. Its translation: CASSFDGSSYNEQFF.

The chain couples TRBV7-9 to TRBJ1-4; the D is unclear. Germline V CDR1 and CDR2: SEHNR, FQNEAQ (reference sequence). CDR3 length: 14 amino acids. Between the trimmed V and J ends, which lost 3 bases and 5 bases, there was a span of 10 bases. As DNA, the CDR3 is TGTGCCAGCAGCTTTGGTCAGATAAATGAAAAACTGTTTTTT. Translated, it gives CASSFGQINEKLFF.

This clonotype has a handful of counts. This sequence joins TRBV24-1 and TRBJ2-2; possible D gene TRBD2, 6 bases. The CDR3 contains 14 residues. Trimming removed 6 bases at V and 7 bases at J, with 14 bases between. Germline V gives CDR1 KGHDR, CDR2 SFDVKD. The CDR3: CATSPGSVSGELFF. CDR3 nucleotide sequence: TGTGCCACCAGTCCCGGGAGTGTTAGCGGGGAGCTGTTTTTT.

The V gene is TRBV3-1, the J gene TRBJ2-1; 8 bases align to TRBD2. J lost 9 bases, V lost 4 bases, and 11 bases had no gene match. The CDR3 is 15 residues long. The V gene's germline CDR1 is LGHDT and CDR2 YNNKEL (reference sequence). This CDR3 is CASSPRTSSLREQFF. The CDR3 DNA reads as TGTGCCAGCAGCCCTAGGACTAGCAGCCTGCGTGAGCAGTTCTTC.

This chain links TRBV12-3 or TRBV12-4 with TRBJ2-2; D gene ambiguous. V lost 5 bases and J lost 0, with 7 bases in between. There are 14 residues in the CDR3. CDR3 in DNA: TGTGCCAGCAGTACAACACCGAACACCGGGGAGCTGTTTTTT. Translating gives CASSTTPNTGELFF.

This clonotype turned up a few times. The J gene is TRBJ1-1, the V gene TRBV12-3 or TRBV12-4; D is unclear. The CDR3 contains 13 residues. The ends were cut back, 7 bases at V and 10 bases at J, with 19 bases in the middle. The DNA for the CDR3 is TGTGCCAGCAATTCACGGGCCTTTACGGGAGCTTTCTTT. It codes for CASNSRAFTGAFF.

The V call is TRBV11-3, the J call TRBJ2-2; TRBD1 is a possible D gene (5 bases). Germline lookup yields CDR1 SGHNT and CDR2 YENEEA. The CDR3 runs to 14 residues. V was cut by 5 bases and J by 5 bases, with 12 bases left in between. The CDR3 loop is CASSRGLFTGELFF. The CDR3 region has the DNA TGTGCCAGCAGCAGGGGTCTATTTACCGGGGAGCTGTTTTTT.

The CDR3 region is CASSGSRAGELFF. As DNA, the CDR3 is TGTGCCAGCTCAGGCTCGAGAGCCGGGGAGCTGTTTTTT. This chain uses TRBV7-3 with TRBJ2-2, with D uncertain. This CDR3 is 13 amino acids long. Germline CDR1 reads SGHTA; CDR2 reads FQGTGA. The V end lost 8 bases, the J end lost 6 bases, and 13 bases lay between the germline ends. Looking up the rest from reference TRBV7-3 and TRBJ2-2 gives the full variable domain: GAGVSQTPSNKVTEKGKYVELRCDPISGHTALYWYRQSLGQGPEFLIYFQGTGAADDSGLPNDRFFAVRPEGSVSTLKIQRTERGDSAVYLCASSGSRAGELFFGEGSRLTVL.

In this sample, this clonotype turned up many times. The gene calls are TRBV20-1 and TRBJ2-3; D is ambiguous. The CDR3 spans 11 residues. Trimming shortened V by 6 bases and J by 3 bases, and 7 bases separated the two germline ends. CDR1 and CDR2 from the germline V gene are DFQATT and SNEGSKA (reference sequence). Here the CDR3 reads CSAVGTDTQYF. The CDR3 DNA reads as TGCAGTGCCGTTGGTACAGATACGCAGTATTTT.

The table lists this clonotype with a few counts. The CDR3 loop is CASSFSGAGDTQYF. CDR3 DNA sequence: TGTGCCAGCAGTTTTTCGGGAGCCGGGGATACGCAGTATTTT. The genes are TRBV28 and TRBJ2-3; TRBD2 might be the D (6 bases). Trimming cost V 3 bases and J 6 bases, with 13 bases left between them. This CDR3 has 14 residues. CDR1 MDHEN and CDR2 SYDVKM come from the germline V gene.

Only a few counts were recorded for this clonotype. Here the CDR3 DNA reads TGTGCCAGCAGTACCCTCGGCCGCGGGGAGCTGTTTTTT. Translated, it gives CASSTLGRGELFF. This chain connects TRBV28 to TRBJ2-2; D is unresolved. Germline CDR1 reads MDHEN; CDR2 reads SYDVKM. The CDR3 consists of 13 residues. Trimming left V 5 bases short and J 7 bases short, with 11 bases between.

This clonotype was detected only a few times. The chain is built from TRBV20-1 and TRBJ1-2, with D possibly being TRBD1 (6 bases). Deletions cut 1 base from V and 14 bases from J, with 23 bases between. Germline-derived CDR1 and CDR2 are DFQATT and SNEGSKA (reference sequence). CDR3 length: 14 amino acids. CDR3 nucleotides: TGCAGTGCTAGAGCTGGGGGGGCGCAAGAAATTCGGACCTTC. It encodes CSARAGGAQEIRTF.

The gene calls are TRBV7-2 and TRBJ1-4; weak D call: TRBD1 (6 bases). The V end was cut by 1 base, the J end by 3 bases, with 9 bases between. Per the germline V gene, CDR1 is SGHTA and CDR2 is FQGNSA. This CDR3 has 15 amino acids. The CDR3 spells CASSLGGQPNEKLFF. In DNA, the CDR3 is TGTGCCAGCAGCTTAGGTGGACAGCCTAATGAAAAACTGTTTTTT.

J is TRBJ2-7 and V is TRBV28; 14 bases align to TRBD2. This CDR3 region has 17 residues. The ends lost 5 bases at V and 7 bases at J; junction bases unmatched: 13. Per germline, CDR1 MDHEN and CDR2 SYDVKM. The CDR3, as DNA: TGTGCCAGCAGTACGGGACTAGCGGGAGATAAGCTCTTTGAGCAGTACTTC. Translating it yields CASSTGLAGDKLFEQYF.

The genes are TRBV20-1 and TRBJ1-5; 10 bases agree with TRBD1. The J segment lost 0 bases and the V segment lost 2 bases, leaving 13 bases of the junction unmatched. Germline V gene lookup returns CDR1 DFQATT and CDR2 SNEGSKA (reference sequence). The CDR3 runs 19 residues. The CDR3 coding sequence is TGCAGTGCTAGACCACGGGGACAGGGGTTCGCGAGTAGCAATCAGCCCCAGCATTTT. Translation gives CSARPRGQGFASSNQPQHF.

The V and J genes are TRBV10-1 and TRBJ2-7, with 11 positions matching TRBD1. The junction had 8 bases not matched to a gene; V was cut back by 10 bases and J by 6 bases. Germline V lookup: CDR1 WNHNN, CDR2 SYGVQD (reference sequence). CDR3 length: 13 residues. CDR3 sequence reads: CATRGQGAGEQYF. The CDR3 DNA reads TGCGCCACCCGAGGACAGGGGGCCGGCGAGCAGTACTTC.